Listed below are T cell receptor beta chains from one sample, sequenced in a study of OX40 agonist ivuxolimab in advanced cancers. Using immunoSEQ multiplex PCR, the repertoire was profiled, and TCRdb retains in-frame clones only, with some absent. This table has approximately 89,000 clones, about 83% appearing once. Source: CD4+ or CD8+ T cells sorted from blood, taken in a trial of the OX40 agonist ivuxolimab. The receptors were gathered from an adult with an advanced solid tumor such as melanoma, head and neck, liver or kidney cancer. Each CDR3 is given with its conserved first and last residue. A D gene is named only where the DNA matches it firmly. For some rows the clone size is stated as once, few or many, or as a class when expanded; others skip it.

TRBJ1-2 | NA | once | TRBV19 | CASSIRDNYGYTF | TGTGCCAGTAGTATTCGGGATAACTATGGCTACACCTTC
TRBJ1-2 | NA | NA | TRBV10-2 | CASSAGNWGVRGYTF | TGCGCCAGCAGTGCCGGGAACTGGGGTGTGCGGGGCTACACCTTC
TRBJ2-7 | NA | NA | TRBV18 | CASSLTNTGSEQYF | TGTGCCAGCTCACTCACTAATACAGGTAGCGAGCAGTACTTC
TRBJ2-1 | TRBD2 | NA | TRBV7-2 | CASSLERGGQFF | TGTGCCAGCAGCTTGGAGCGGGGAGGGCAGTTCTTC
TRBJ2-6 | NA | once | TRBV14 | CASTKSSGANVLTF | TGTGCCAGCACTAAGAGCTCTGGGGCCAACGTCCTGACTTTC
TRBJ2-6 | NA | NA | TRBV6-1 | CASSARSGRFFSGANVLTF | TGTGCCAGCAGTGCCCGGTCGGGACGGTTTTTCTCTGGGGCCAACGTCCTGACTTTC
TRBJ2-3 | NA | once | TRBV7-8 | CASSPRSTALTDTQYF | TGTGCCAGCAGCCCCCGGAGCACGGCCCTCACAGATACGCAGTATTTT
TRBJ2-1 | TRBD2 | few | TRBV5-4 | CASSWGGGAYNEQFF | TGTGCCAGCAGTTGGGGTGGGGGGGCCTACAATGAGCAGTTCTTC
TRBJ1-5 | TRBD1 | NA | TRBV4-1 | CASSSLDRGSSNQPQHF | TGCGCCAGCAGCTCCCTCGACAGGGGGTCGAGCAATCAGCCCCAGCATTTT
TRBJ1-1 | NA | once | TRBV18 | CASSPELGAGEAFF | TGTGCCAGCTCTCCTGAACTGGGGGCTGGTGAAGCTTTCTTT
TRBJ2-1 | NA | NA | TRBV15 | CATSEGGGTSSYNEQFF | TGTGCCACCAGCGAGGGTGGCGGGACGAGCTCCTACAATGAGCAGTTCTTC
TRBJ1-5 | TRBD1 | NA | TRBV15 | CATSRTRGERNQPQHF | TGTGCCACCAGCAGAACCAGGGGGGAAAGAAATCAGCCCCAGCATTTT
TRBJ2-3 | TRBD2 | NA | TRBV7-3 | CASSRGGDTDTQYF | TGTGCCAGCAGTCGCGGGGGGGACACAGATACGCAGTATTTT
TRBJ2-3 | NA | NA | TRBV2 | CASSGSGERYTDTQYF | TGTGCCAGCAGCGGTAGTGGGGAGAGATACACAGATACGCAGTATTTT
TRBJ2-1 | NA | once | TRBV9 | CASSGGTSGGNEQFF | TGTGCCAGCAGCGGCGGCACTAGTGGTGGTAATGAGCAGTTCTTC
TRBJ2-7 | NA | few | TRBV5-1 | CASSLGTTQVSEQYF | TGCGCCAGCAGCTTGGGAACTACACAAGTCTCCGAGCAGTACTTC
TRBJ2-1 | NA | NA | TRBV7-3 | CASSAGRAEEQFF | TGTGCCAGCAGCGCCGGGCGGGCGGAGGAGCAGTTCTTC
TRBJ2-5 | NA | NA | TRBV11-3 | CASREQYF | TGTGCCAGCAGAGAGCAGTACTTC
TRBJ2-6 | NA | NA | TRBV4-1 | CASREEHGANVLTF | TGCGCCAGCAGAGAAGAGCATGGGGCCAACGTCCTGACTTTC
TRBJ2-7 | NA | NA | TRBV11-2 | CASSLEAAYSYEQYF | TGTGCCAGCAGCTTAGAAGCAGCCTACTCCTACGAGCAGTACTTC
TRBJ2-3 | TRBD1 | NA | TRBV29-1 | CSVGQGDRTDTQYF | TGCAGCGTGGGTCAGGGGGACCGCACAGATACGCAGTATTTT
TRBJ2-7 | NA | NA | TRBV7-2 | CASSAAGREQYF | TGTGCCAGCAGCGCCGCAGGTCGCGAGCAGTACTTC
TRBJ1-5 | NA | NA | TRBV6-6 | CASRGSNQPQHF | TGTGCCAGCAGAGGTAGCAATCAGCCCCAGCATTTT
TRBJ2-7 | TRBD1 | NA | TRBV28 | CASSLGTGGHYEQYF | TGTGCCAGCAGTCTCGGGACAGGGGGTCACTACGAGCAGTACTTC
TRBJ1-3 | NA | NA | TRBV11-1 | CASSSKKGSGNTIYF | TGTGCCAGCAGCTCCAAAAAAGGCTCTGGAAACACCATATATTTT
TRBJ2-7 | NA | NA | TRBV19 | CASSIRGSSYEQYF | TGTGCCAGTAGTATTCGGGGGAGCTCCTACGAGCAGTACTTC
TRBJ1-2 | NA | NA | TRBV10-1 | CASSDRTDPRGYGYTF | TGCGCCAGCAGTGACCGGACCGATCCTCGGGGCTATGGCTACACCTTC
TRBJ1-5 | NA | once | TRBV5-1 | CASSFIPNQPQHF | TGCGCCAGCAGCTTTATCCCTAATCAGCCCCAGCATTTT
TRBJ2-7 | TRBD2 | NA | TRBV7-6 | CASSQGLVYEQYF | TGTGCCAGCAGCCAGGGACTAGTCTACGAGCAGTACTTC
TRBJ1-3 | NA | NA | TRBV19 | CASSIQGGRNTIYF | TGTGCCAGTAGTATTCAGGGAGGACGGAACACCATATATTTT
TRBJ1-3 | NA | NA | TRBV6-1 | CASSEVFTGNTIYF | TGTGCCAGCAGTGAGGTGTTTACCGGAAACACCATATATTTT
TRBJ2-2 | TRBD1 | NA | TRBV2 | CASSAGTGANTGELFF | TGTGCCAGCAGTGCAGGGACAGGGGCGAACACCGGGGAGCTGTTTTTT
TRBJ2-1 | NA | NA | TRBV6-5 | CASSYVGESSYNEQFF | TGTGCCAGCAGTTATGTAGGGGAGAGCTCCTACAATGAGCAGTTCTTC
TRBJ1-5 | NA | NA | TRBV18 | CASSPVSALELYSNQPQHF | TGTGCCAGCTCACCAGTCTCGGCACTGGAGCTCTACAGCAATCAGCCCCAGCATTTT
TRBJ1-1 | NA | few | TRBV5-6 | CASSDRDTEAFF | TGTGCCAGCAGCGATCGGGACACTGAAGCTTTCTTT
TRBJ1-6 | NA | NA | TRBV5-1 | CASSLLSRVDNSPLHF | TGCGCCAGCAGCTTGCTTTCCAGGGTAGATAATTCACCCCTCCACTTT
TRBJ1-4 | NA | NA | TRBV7-8 | CASSLDWGADEKLFF | TGTGCCAGCAGCTTAGATTGGGGGGCTGATGAAAAACTGTTTTTT
TRBJ1-4 | TRBD1 | NA | TRBV5-6 | CASSSQGSPGEKLFF | TGTGCCAGCAGCTCACAGGGGTCCCCGGGGGAAAAACTGTTTTTT
TRBJ2-3 | TRBD2 | NA | TRBV11-2 | CASSWTSGGTTDTQYF | TGTGCCAGCAGCTGGACTAGCGGGGGGACCACAGATACGCAGTATTTT
TRBJ2-1 | TRBD2 | NA | TRBV19 | CASSRTLGLAGASNEQFF | TGTGCCAGTAGTAGGACCCTCGGACTAGCGGGGGCCTCCAATGAGCAGTTCTTC
TRBJ2-7 | NA | NA | TRBV28 | CATLRTDSHEQYF | TGTGCCACTCTCCGGACAGACAGCCACGAGCAGTACTTC
TRBJ2-7 | TRBD2 | NA | TRBV15 | CATSSRSGGNEQYF | TGTGCCACCAGCAGCCGATCGGGAGGTAACGAGCAGTACTTC
TRBJ2-5 | NA | NA | TRBV6-6 | CASKGETKETQYF | TGTGCCAGCAAAGGGGAGACAAAAGAGACCCAGTACTTC
TRBJ2-5 | NA | NA | TRBV11-1 | CASSLAGKETQYF | TGTGCCAGCAGCTTAGCAGGAAAAGAGACCCAGTACTTC
TRBJ2-2 | NA | NA | TRBV2 | CASKVGGLSGELFF | TGTGCCAGCAAGGTGGGGGGTCTCTCCGGGGAGCTGTTTTTT
TRBJ2-7 | NA | NA | TRBV6-6 | CASTLALASYEQYF | TGTGCCAGCACCCTTGCGCTTGCCTCCTACGAGCAGTACTTC
TRBJ2-2 | NA | NA | TRBV5-1 | CASSFGQGEGNTGELFF | TGCGCCAGCAGCTTCGGGCAGGGCGAGGGGAACACCGGGGAGCTGTTTTTT
TRBJ2-2 | NA | NA | TRBV6-5 | CASSYTGVDTGELFF | TGTGCCAGCAGTTATACGGGGGTCGACACCGGGGAGCTGTTTTTT
TRBJ1-4 | TRBD1 | NA | TRBV9 | CASSLHGTEDEKLFF | TGTGCCAGCAGCCTCCACGGGACAGAGGATGAAAAACTGTTTTTT
TRBJ1-2 | NA | NA | TRBV28 | CASSYQPGPYGEGYTF | TGTGCCAGCAGTTACCAACCGGGACCCTATGGAGAAGGCTACACCTTC
TRBJ1-2 | NA | few | TRBV5-4 | CASSLTLGYGYTF | TGTGCCAGCAGCTTGACACTGGGTTATGGCTACACCTTC
TRBJ1-4 | NA | NA | TRBV7-2 | CASSLEYRVTEKLFF | TGTGCCAGCAGCTTAGAGTACAGGGTAACTGAAAAACTGTTTTTT
TRBJ1-1 | TRBD1 | NA | TRBV2 | CAEQGQVNTEAFF | TGTGCCGAGCAGGGACAGGTGAACACTGAAGCTTTCTTT
TRBJ1-2 | NA | NA | TRBV5-5 | CASSPGQEQGYTF | TGTGCCAGCAGCCCGGGGCAGGAGCAGGGCTACACCTTC
TRBJ2-4 | NA | NA | TRBV2 | CASSDSPNGGSPLAKNIQYF | TGTGCCAGCAGTGACTCCCCTAATGGGGGATCCCCCCTAGCCAAAAACATTCAGTACTTC
TRBJ1-5 | NA | NA | TRBV9 | CASTPHGPRGGQPQHF | TGTGCCAGCACCCCCCACGGGCCTCGGGGCGGTCAGCCCCAGCATTTT
TRBJ1-1 | NA | NA | TRBV7-8 | CASSLDKNTEAFF | TGTGCCAGCAGCTTGGACAAGAACACTGAAGCTTTCTTT
TRBJ2-5 | TRBD2 | NA | TRBV5-1 | CASQTSGGPQETQYF | TGCGCCAGCCAGACTAGCGGGGGGCCTCAAGAGACCCAGTACTTC